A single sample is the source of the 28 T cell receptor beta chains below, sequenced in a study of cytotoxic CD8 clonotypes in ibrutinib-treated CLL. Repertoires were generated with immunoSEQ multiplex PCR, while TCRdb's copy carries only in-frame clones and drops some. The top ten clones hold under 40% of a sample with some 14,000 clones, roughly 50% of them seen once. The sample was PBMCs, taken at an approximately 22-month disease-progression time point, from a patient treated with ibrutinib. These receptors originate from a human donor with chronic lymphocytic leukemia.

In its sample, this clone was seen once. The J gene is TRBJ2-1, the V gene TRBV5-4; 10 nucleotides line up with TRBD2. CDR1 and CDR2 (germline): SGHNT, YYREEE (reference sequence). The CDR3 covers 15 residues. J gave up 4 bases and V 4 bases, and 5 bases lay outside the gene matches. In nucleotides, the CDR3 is TGTGCCAGCAGCCCAGCGGGGGGGAAGTACAATGAGCAGTTCTTC. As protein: CASSPAGGKYNEQFF.

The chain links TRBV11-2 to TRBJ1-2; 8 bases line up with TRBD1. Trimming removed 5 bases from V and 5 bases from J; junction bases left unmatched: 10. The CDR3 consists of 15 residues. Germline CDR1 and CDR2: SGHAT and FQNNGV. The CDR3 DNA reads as TGTGCCAGCAGCCAGCCAGGGGGCGGAGGGTATGGCTACACCTTC. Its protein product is CASSQPGGGGYGYTF.

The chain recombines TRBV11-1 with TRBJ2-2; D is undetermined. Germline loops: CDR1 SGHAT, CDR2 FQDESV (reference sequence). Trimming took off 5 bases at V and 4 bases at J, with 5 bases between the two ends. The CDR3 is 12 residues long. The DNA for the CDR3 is TGTGCCAGCAGCCCCGCCACCGGGGAGCTGTTTTTT. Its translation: CASSPATGELFF.

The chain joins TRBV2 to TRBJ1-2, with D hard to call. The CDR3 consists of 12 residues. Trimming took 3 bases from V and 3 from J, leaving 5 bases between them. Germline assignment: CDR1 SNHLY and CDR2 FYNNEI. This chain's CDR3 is CASSDEDYGYTF. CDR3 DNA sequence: TGTGCCAGCAGTGATGAAGACTATGGCTACACCTTC.

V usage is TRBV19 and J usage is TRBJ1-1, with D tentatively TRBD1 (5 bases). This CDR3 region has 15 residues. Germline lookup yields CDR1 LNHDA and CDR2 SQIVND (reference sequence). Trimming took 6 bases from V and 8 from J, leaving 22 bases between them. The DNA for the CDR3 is TGTGCCAGTAGCATTTTTTCACAGGTGATTAAAGAAGCTTTCTTT. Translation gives CASSIFSQVIKEAFF.

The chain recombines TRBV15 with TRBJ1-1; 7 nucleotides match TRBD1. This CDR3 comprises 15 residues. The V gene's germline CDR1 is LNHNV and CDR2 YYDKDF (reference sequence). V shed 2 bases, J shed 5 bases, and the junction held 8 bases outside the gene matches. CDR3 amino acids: CATSRYLTGRTEAFF. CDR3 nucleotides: TGTGCCACCAGCAGATATTTGACAGGGAGAACTGAAGCTTTCTTT.

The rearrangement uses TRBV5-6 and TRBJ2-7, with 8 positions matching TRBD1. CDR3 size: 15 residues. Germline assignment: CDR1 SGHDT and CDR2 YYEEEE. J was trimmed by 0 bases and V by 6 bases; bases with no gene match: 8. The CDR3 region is CASTQPGQGSYEQYF. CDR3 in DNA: TGTGCCAGCACCCAGCCAGGACAGGGCTCCTACGAGCAGTACTTC.

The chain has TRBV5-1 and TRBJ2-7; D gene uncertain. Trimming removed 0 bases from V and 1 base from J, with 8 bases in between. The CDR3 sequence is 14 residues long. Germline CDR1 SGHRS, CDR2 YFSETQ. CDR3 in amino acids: CASSLGWASYEQYF. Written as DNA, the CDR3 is TGCGCCAGCAGCTTGGGTTGGGCTTCCTACGAGCAGTACTTC.

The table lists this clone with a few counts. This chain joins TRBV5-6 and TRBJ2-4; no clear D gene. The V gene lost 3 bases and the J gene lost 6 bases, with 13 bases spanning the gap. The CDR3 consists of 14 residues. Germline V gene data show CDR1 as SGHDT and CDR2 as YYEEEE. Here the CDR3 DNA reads TGTGCCAGCAGCTACGACGGACCAGGAAACATTCAGTACTTC. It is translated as CASSYDGPGNIQYF.

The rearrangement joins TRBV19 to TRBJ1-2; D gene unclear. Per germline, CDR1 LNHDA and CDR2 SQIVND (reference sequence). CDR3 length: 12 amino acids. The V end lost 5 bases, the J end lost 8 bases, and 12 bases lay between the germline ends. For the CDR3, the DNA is TGTGCCAGTAGTCATCAGGTCCCGGGCTACACCTTC. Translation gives CASSHQVPGYTF.

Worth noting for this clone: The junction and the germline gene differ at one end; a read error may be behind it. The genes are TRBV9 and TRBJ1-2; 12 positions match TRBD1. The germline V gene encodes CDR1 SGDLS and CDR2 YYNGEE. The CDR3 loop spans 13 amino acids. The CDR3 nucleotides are TGTGCCAGCAGCGCTGGGACAGGGGGCGCACGAATCTTC. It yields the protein CASSAGTGGARIF.

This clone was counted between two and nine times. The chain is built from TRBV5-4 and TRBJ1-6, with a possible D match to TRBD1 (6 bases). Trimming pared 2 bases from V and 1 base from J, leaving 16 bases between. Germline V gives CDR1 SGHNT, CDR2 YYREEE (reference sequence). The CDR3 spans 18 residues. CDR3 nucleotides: TGTGCCAGCAGCTTCCAGACAGGCGGAAGGTCCTATAATTCACCCCTCCACTTT. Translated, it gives CASSFQTGGRSYNSPLHF. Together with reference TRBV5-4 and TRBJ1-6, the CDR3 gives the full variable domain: ETGVTQSPTHLIKTRGQQVTLRCSSQSGHNTVSWYQQALGQGPQFIFQYYREEENGRGNFPPRFSGLQFPNYSSELNVNALELDDSALYLCASSFQTGGRSYNSPLHFGNGTRLTVT.

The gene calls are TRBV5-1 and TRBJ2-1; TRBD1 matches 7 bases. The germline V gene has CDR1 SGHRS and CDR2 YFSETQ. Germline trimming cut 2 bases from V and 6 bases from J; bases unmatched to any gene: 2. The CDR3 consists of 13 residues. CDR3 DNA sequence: TGCGCCAGCAGCTTAGGGACAGTCAATGAGCAGTTCTTC. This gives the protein CASSLGTVNEQFF.

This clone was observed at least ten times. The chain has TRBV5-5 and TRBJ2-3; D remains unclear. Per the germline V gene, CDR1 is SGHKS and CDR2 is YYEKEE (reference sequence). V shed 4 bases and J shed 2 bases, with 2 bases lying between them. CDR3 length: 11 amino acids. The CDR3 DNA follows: TGTGCCAGCAGCCCCACAGATACGCAGTATTTT. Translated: CASSPTDTQYF.

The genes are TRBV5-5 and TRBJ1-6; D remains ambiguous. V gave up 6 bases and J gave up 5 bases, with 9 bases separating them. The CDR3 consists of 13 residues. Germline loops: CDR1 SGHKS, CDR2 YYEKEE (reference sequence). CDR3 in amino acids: CASTGNNNSPLHF. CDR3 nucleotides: TGTGCCAGCACAGGCAATAATAATTCACCCCTCCACTTT.

The CDR3 bases are TGTGCCACTTCTGACGGAACCTACGAGCAGTACTTC. It translates to CATSDGTYEQYF. The chain carries TRBV7-9 and TRBJ2-7; no clear D gene. There are 12 residues in the CDR3. Trimming took off 10 bases at V and 2 bases at J, with 12 bases between the two ends. Looked up from germline, CDR1 is SEHNR and CDR2 is FQNEAQ (reference sequence).

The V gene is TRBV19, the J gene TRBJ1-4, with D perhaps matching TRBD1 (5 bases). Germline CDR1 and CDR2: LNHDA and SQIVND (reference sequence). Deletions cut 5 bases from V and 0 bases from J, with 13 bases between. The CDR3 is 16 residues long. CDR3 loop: CASSVVGLATNEKLFF. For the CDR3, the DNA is TGTGCCAGTAGTGTCGTGGGACTAGCAACTAATGAAAAACTGTTTTTT.

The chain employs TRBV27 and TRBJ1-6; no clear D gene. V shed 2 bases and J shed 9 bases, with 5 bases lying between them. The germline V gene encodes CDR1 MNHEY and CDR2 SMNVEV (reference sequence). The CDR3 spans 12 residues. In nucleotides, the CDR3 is TGTGCCAGCAGTTTACGTGGTTCACCCCTCCACTTT. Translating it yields CASSLRGSPLHF.

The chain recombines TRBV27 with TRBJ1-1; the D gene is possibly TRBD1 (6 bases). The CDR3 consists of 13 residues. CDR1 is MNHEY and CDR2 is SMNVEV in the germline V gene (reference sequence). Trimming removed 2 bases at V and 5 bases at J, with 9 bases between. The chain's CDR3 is CASSLGGGTEAFF. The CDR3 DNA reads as TGTGCCAGCAGTTTAGGGGGCGGTACTGAAGCTTTCTTT.

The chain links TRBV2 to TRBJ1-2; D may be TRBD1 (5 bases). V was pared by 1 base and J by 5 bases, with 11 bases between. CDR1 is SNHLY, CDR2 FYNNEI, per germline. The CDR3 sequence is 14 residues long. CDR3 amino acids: CASSEVAGHYGYTF. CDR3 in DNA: TGTGCCAGCAGTGAAGTAGCAGGGCATTATGGCTACACCTTC.

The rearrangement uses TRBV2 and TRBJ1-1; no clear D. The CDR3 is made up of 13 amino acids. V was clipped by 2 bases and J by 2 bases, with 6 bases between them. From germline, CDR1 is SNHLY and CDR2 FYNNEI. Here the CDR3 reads CASSERRNTEAFF. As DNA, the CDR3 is TGTGCCAGCAGTGAAAGGCGTAACACTGAAGCTTTCTTT.

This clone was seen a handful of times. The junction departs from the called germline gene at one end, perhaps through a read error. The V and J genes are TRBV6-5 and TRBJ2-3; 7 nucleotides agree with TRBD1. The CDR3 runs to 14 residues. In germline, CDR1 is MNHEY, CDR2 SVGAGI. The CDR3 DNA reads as TGTGCCAGCAGCCTGACAGGGAGCATAGATACGCAGTATTTT. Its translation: CASSLTGSIDTQYF.

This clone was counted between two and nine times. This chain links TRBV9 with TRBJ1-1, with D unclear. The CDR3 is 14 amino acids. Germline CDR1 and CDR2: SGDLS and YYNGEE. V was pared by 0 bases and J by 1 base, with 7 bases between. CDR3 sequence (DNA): TGTGCCAGCAGCGTAGAATGGGGGAACACTGAAGCTTTCTTT. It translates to CASSVEWGNTEAFF.

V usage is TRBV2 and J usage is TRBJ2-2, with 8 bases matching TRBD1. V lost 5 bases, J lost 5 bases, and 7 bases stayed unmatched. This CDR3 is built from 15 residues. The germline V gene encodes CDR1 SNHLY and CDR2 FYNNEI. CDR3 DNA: TGTGCCAGCAGTAACGGACAGGGACGAACCGGGGAGCTGTTTTTT. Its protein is CASSNGQGRTGELFF.

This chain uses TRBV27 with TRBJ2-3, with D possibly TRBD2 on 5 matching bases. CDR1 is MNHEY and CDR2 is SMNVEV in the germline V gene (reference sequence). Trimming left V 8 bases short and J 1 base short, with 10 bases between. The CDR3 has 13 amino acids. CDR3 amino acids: CASSRGGTDTQYF. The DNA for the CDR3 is TGTGCCAGCTCCCGGGGAGGCACAGATACGCAGTATTTT.

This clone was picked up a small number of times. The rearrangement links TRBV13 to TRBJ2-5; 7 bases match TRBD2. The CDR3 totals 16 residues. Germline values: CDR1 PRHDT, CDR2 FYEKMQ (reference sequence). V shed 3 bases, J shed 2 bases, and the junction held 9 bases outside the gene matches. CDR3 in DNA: TGTGCCAGCAGCTTGAGCGGGACCGCAAGGCAAGAGACCCAGTACTTC. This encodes CASSLSGTARQETQYF.

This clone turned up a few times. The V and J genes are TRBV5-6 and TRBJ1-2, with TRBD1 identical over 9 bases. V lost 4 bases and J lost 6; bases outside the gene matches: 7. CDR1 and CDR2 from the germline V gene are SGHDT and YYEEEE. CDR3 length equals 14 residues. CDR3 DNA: TGTGCCAGCAGCCCAACAGGGGGCTGGAATGGCTACACCTTC. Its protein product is CASSPTGGWNGYTF. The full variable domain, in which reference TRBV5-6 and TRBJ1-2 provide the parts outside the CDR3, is DAGVTQSPTHLIKTRGQQVTLRCSPKSGHDTVSWYQQALGQGPQFIFQYYEEEERQRGNFPDRFSGHQFPNYSSELNVNALLLGDSALYLCASSPTGGWNGYTFGSGTRLTVV.

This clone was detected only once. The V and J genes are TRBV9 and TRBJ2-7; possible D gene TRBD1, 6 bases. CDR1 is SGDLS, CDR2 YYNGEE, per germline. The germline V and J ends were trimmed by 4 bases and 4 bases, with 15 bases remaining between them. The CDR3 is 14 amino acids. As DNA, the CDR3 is TGTGCCAGCAGCTCAGGGGCAGGGTGGTACGAGCAGTACTTC. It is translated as CASSSGAGWYEQYF.